This TCR beta chain was captured by sequencing in a study of blood T cell repertoires in COVID-19. Whole-study context: From T cells, B-cell-depleted T cells, or PBMCs came the material, which was cDNA or gDNA.

The protocol was immunoSEQ multiplex PCR, while the TCRdb copy is restricted to in-frame clones and leaves out a portion. The repertoire holds about 400,000 clones, with roughly 90% as singletons. Trimming took off 5 bases at V and 11 bases at J, with 24 bases between the two ends. CDR1 is SGHVS and CDR2 is FQNEAQ in the germline V gene. The CDR3 is 15 residues long. Ages ranged from roughly 18 to 100 years, with residence in about 23 US areas. Participant-reported clinical history was the basis for cohort assignment. Sequenced material: PBMCs or T cells enriched from blood (not recorded which). The clonotype originates from a woman in her forties with acute COVID-19. V is TRBV7-8 and J is TRBJ1-2; D is perhaps TRBD1 (5 bases). CDR3 nucleotide sequence: TGTGCCAGCAGCCGGGACGGGGGGGAAGAGAGGAGGTACACCTTC. Translation: CASSRDGGEERRYTF.